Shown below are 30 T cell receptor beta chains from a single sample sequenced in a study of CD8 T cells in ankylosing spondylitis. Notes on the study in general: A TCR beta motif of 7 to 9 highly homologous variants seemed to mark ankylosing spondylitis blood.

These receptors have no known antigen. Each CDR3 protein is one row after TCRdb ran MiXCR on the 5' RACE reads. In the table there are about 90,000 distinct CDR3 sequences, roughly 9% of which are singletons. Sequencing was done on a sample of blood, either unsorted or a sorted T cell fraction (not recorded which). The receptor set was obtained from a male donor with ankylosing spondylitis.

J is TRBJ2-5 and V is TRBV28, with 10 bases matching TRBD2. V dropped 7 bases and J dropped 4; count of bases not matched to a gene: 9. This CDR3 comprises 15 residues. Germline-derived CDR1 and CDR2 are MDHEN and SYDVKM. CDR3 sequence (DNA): TGTGCCAGCACAGCTAGCGGGAGTATTTCAGAGACCCAGTACTTC. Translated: CASTASGSISETQYF.

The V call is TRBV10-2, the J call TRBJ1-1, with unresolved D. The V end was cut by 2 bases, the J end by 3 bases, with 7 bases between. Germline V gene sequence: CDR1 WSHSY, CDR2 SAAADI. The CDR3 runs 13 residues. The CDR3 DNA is TGCGCCAGCAGTGAGAGGGCGCACACTGAAGCTTTCTTT. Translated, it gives CASSERAHTEAFF.

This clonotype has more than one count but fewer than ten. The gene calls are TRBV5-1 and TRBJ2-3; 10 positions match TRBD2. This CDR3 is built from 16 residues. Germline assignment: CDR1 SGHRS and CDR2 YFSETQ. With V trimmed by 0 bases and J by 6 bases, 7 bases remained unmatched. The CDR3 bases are TGCGCCAGCAGCTTGGTTTCTAGCGGGAGATCGGATACGCAGTATTTT. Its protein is CASSLVSSGRSDTQYF.

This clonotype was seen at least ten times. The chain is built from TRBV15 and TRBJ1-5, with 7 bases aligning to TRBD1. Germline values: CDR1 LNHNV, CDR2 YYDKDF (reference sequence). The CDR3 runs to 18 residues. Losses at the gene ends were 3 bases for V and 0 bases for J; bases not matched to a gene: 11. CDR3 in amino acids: CATSRPGQTTYSNQPQHF. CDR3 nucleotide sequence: TGTGCCACCAGCAGGCCGGGACAGACAACCTATAGCAATCAGCCCCAGCATTTT.

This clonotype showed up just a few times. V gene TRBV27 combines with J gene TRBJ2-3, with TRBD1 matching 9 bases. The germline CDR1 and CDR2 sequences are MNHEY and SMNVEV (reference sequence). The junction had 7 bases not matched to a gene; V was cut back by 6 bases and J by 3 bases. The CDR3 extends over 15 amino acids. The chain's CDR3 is CASSPDRGVTDTQYF. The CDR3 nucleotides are TGTGCCAGCAGCCCTGACAGGGGGGTAACAGATACGCAGTATTTT.

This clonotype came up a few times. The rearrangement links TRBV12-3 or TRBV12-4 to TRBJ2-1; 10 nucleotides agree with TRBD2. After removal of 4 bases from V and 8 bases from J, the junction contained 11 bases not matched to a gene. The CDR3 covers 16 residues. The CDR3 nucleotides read TGTGCCAGCAGTTCCCTCGCTAGCGGGAGTAGGCATGAGCAGTTCTTC. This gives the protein CASSSLASGSRHEQFF.

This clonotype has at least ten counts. The chain's CDR3 is CASSQGGAVGLPSNEQFF. CDR3 sequence (DNA): TGCGCCAGCAGCCAAGGGGGAGCAGTGGGCCTCCCCAGCAATGAGCAGTTCTTC. V is TRBV4-1 and J is TRBJ2-1; the D gene is possibly TRBD2 (5 bases). The CDR3 has 18 amino acids. With 1 base removed from V and 6 bases from J, the gap between germline ends came to 22 bases. CDR1 is MGHRA, CDR2 YSYEKL, per germline.

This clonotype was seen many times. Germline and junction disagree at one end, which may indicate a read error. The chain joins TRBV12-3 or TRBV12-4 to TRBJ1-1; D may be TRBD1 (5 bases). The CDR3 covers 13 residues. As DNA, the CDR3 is TGTGCCAGCAGCTTAGGTGGGGGGACTGAAGCTTTCTTT. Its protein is CASSLGGGTEAFF.

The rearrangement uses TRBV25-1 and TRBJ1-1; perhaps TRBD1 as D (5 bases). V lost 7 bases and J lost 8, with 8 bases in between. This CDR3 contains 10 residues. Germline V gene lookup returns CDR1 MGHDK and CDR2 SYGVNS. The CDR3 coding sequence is TGTGCCAGCAAGGGGCTGGAAGCTTTCTTT. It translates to CASKGLEAFF.

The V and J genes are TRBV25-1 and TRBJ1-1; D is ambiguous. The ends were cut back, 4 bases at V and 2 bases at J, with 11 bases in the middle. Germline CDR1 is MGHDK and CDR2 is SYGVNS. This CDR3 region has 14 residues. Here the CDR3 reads CASSGRGGNTEAFF. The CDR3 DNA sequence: TGTGCCAGCAGTGGTCGGGGAGGAAACACTGAAGCTTTCTTT.

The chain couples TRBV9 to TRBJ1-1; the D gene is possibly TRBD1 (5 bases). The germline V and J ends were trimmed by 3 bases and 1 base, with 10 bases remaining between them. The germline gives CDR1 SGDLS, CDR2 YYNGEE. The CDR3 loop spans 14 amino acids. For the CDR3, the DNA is TGTGCCAGCAGCGGGGGAGGGGAGAACACTGAAGCTTTCTTT. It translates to CASSGGGENTEAFF. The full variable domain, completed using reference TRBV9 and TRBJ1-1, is DSGVTQTPKHLITATGQRVTLRCSPRSGDLSVYWYQQSLDQGLQFLIQYYNGEERAKGNILERFSAQQFPDLHSELNLSSLELGDSALYFCASSGGGENTEAFFGQGTRLTVV.

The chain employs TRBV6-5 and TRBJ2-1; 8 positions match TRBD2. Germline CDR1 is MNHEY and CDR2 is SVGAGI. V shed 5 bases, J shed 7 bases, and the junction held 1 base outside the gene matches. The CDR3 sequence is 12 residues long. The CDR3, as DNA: TGTGCCAGCAGTGGACTAGCTAATGAGCAGTTCTTC. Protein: CASSGLANEQFF.

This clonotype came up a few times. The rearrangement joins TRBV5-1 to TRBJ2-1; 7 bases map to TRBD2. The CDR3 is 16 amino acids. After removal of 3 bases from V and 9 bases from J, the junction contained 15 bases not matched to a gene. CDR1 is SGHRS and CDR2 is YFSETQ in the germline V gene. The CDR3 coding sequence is TGCGCCAGCAGCTCGTTCGGTGCGGGAGACGGGGTTGAGCAGTTCTTC. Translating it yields CASSSFGAGDGVEQFF.

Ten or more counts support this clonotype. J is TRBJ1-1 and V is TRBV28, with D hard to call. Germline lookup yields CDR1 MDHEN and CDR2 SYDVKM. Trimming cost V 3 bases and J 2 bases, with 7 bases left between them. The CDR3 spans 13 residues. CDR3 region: CASSFTQNTEAFF. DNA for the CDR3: TGTGCCAGCAGTTTTACACAAAACACTGAAGCTTTCTTT.

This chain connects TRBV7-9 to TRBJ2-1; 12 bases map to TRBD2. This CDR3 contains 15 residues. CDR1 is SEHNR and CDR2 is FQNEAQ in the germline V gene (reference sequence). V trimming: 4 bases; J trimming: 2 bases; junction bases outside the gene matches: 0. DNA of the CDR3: TGTGCCAGCAGCTCTAGCGGGAGGGCCTACAATGAGCAGTTCTTC. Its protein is CASSSSGRAYNEQFF.

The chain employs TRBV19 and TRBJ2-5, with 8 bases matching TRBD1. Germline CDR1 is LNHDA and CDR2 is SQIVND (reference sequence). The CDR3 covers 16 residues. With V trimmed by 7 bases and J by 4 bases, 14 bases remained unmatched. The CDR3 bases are TGTGCCAGTACCACCGGTTCGGGAGACAGGGGAGAGACCCAGTACTTC. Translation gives CASTTGSGDRGETQYF.

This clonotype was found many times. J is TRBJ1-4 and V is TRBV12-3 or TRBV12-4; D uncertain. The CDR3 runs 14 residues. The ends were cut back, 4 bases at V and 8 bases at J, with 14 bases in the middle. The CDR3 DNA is TGTGCCAGCAGTTCGGTAGATAGAAGCGAAAAACTGTTTTTT. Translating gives CASSSVDRSEKLFF.

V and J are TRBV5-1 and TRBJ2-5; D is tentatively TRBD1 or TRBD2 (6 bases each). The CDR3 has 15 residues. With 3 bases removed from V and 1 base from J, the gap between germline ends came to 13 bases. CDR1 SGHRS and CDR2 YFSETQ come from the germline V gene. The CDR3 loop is CASSSEGGFQETQYF. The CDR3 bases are TGCGCCAGCAGCTCCGAGGGGGGTTTCCAAGAGACCCAGTACTTC.

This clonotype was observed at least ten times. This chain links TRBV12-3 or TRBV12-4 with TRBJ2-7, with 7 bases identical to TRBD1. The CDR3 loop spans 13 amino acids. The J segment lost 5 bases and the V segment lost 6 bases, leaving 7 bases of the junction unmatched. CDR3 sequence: CASSLPGGHEQYF. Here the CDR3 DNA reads TGTGCCAGCAGCCTGCCAGGGGGACACGAGCAGTACTTC.

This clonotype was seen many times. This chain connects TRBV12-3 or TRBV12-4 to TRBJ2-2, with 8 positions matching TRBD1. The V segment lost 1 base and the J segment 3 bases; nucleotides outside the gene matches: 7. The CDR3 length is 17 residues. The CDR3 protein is CASSLEDRDMDTGELFF. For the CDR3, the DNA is TGTGCCAGCAGTTTAGAGGACAGGGATATGGACACCGGGGAGCTGTTTTTT.

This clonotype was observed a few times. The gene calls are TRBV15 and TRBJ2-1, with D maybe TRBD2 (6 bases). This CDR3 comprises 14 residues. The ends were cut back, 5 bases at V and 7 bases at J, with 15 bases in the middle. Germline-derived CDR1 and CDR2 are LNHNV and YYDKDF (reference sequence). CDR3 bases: TGTGCCACCAGCGTCGCCGGGAGTGTGAATGAGCAGTTCTTC. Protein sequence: CATSVAGSVNEQFF.

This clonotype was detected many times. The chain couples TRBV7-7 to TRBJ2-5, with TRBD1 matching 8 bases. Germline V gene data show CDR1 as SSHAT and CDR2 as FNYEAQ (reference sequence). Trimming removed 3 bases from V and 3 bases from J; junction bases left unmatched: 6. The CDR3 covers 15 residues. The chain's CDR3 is CASSFTGQDKETQYF. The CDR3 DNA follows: TGTGCCAGCAGCTTTACGGGACAGGACAAAGAGACCCAGTACTTC.

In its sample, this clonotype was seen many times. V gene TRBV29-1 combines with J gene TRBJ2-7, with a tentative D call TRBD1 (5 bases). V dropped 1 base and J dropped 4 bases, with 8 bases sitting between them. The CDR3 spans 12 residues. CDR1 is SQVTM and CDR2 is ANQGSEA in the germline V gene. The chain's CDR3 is CSVEVGQYEQYF. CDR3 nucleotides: TGCAGCGTTGAAGTCGGACAATACGAGCAGTACTTC.

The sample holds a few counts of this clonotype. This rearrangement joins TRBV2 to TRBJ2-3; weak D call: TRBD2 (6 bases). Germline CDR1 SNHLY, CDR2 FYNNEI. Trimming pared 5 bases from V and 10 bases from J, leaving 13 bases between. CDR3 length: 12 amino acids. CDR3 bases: TGTGCCAGCAGTCGGGACTCTATCCCGCAGTATTTT. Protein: CASSRDSIPQYF.

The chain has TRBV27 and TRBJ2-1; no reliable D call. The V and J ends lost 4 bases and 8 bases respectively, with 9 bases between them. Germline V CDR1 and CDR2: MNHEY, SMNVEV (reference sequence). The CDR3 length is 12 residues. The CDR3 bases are TGTGCCAGCAGTTCCTCTTACCATGAGCAGTTCTTC. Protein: CASSSSYHEQFF.

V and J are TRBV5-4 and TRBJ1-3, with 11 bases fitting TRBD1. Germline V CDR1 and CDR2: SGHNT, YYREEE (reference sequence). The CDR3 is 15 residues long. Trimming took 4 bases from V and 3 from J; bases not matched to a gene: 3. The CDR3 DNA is TGTGCCAGCAGCCCGGACAGGGGGCATGGAAACACCATATATTTT. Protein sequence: CASSPDRGHGNTIYF.

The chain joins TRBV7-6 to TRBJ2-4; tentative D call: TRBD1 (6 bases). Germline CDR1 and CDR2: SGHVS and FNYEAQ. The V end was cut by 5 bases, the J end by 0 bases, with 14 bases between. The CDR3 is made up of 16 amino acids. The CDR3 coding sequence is TGTGCCAGCAGCACCGGGACAAACCTAGCCAAAAACATTCAGTACTTC. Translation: CASSTGTNLAKNIQYF.

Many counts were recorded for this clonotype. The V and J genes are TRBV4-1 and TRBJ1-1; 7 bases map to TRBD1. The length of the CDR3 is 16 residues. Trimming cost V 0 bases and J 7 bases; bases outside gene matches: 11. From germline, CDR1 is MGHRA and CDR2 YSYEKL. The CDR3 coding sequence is TGCGCCAGCAGCCAAGATCGTTTTGACAGGGCTGGTGAAGCTTTCTTT. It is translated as CASSQDRFDRAGEAFF.

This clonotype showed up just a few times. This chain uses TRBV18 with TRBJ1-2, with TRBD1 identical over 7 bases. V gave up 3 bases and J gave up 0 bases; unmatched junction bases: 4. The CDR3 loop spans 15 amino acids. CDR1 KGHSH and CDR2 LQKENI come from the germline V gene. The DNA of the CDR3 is TGTGCCAGCTCACCGATCGGGACAGCTAACTATGGCTACACCTTC. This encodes CASSPIGTANYGYTF. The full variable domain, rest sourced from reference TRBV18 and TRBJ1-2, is NAGVMQNPRHLVRRRGQEARLRCSPMKGHSHVYWYRQLPEEGLKFMVYLQKENIIDESGMPKERFSAEFPKEGPSILRIQQVVRGDSAAYFCASSPIGTANYGYTFGSGTRLTVV.

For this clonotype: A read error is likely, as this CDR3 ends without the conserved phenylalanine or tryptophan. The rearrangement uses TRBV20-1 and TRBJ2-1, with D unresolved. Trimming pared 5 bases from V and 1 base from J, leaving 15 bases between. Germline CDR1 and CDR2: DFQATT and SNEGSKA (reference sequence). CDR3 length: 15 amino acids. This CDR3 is CSALTLPGSYNEQFL. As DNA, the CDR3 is TGCAGTGCTCTTACTCTACCTGGGTCCTACAATGAGCAGTTCCTC.